This T cell receptor beta chain was retrieved from a study of shared clonotypes between healthy human individuals. Healthy adults negative for HIV, lacking recent acute infections or vaccinations, served as donors. Investigators divided CD4+ cells into CD45RA+ naive and CD45RA-negative memory subsets. With regard to this clone: This CDR3 is also generated by other DNA sequences in the sample.

Only in-frame clones appear in the TCRdb table, and some are missing; sequencing was by immunoSEQ multiplex PCR. This sample carries roughly 2,500,000 clones, over 85% of them seen once, and the ten largest clones take around 0.4%. The CDR3 loop spans 15 amino acids. V was cut by 4 bases and J by 0 bases, with 10 bases left in between. The germline V gene has CDR1 SGHTA and CDR2 FQGTGA. Material: naive CD4+ T cells from PBMCs. Subset meaning: CD45RA+ positively selected. The V gene is TRBV7-3, the J gene TRBJ2-1; no clear D gene. This sequence was found in a man between 18 and 35 years old in good health. Some clones in this sample may be carry-over from other donors' samples. The CDR3 is CASSSSRSSYNEQFF. The DNA for the CDR3 is TGTGCCAGCAGCTCCTCGCGGAGCTCCTACAATGAGCAGTTCTTC.